The 24 T cell receptor beta chains below were found in one sample sequenced in a study of blood T cell repertoires in COVID-19. Clones were sequenced by immunoSEQ multiplex PCR, and TCRdb holds only the in-frame ones, with some missing. The sample comprises fewer than 400,000 clones, just under 90% of which are singletons, and about 1.8% rests with the top ten. The sequenced sample consisted of PBMCs or T cells enriched from blood (not recorded which). These receptors all come from a woman aged 25 to 39 who had recovered from COVID-19.

CDR3 bases: TGTGCCAGCAGCGTCGGGGGTACGCAGTATTTT. This codes for CASSVGGTQYF. The gene calls are TRBV7-2 and TRBJ2-3; maybe TRBD2 (6 bases). CDR1 SGHTA and CDR2 FQGNSA come from the germline V gene. Trimming pared 5 bases from V and 8 bases from J, leaving 8 bases between. The CDR3 consists of 11 residues.

CDR3 coding DNA: TGTGCCAGCTCACCAGACAGACCACCTAATGAAGCTTTCTTT. Encoded protein: CASSPDRPPNEAFF. The rearrangement joins TRBV18 to TRBJ1-1, with D maybe TRBD1 (5 bases). Trimming stripped 2 bases from V and 7 bases from J, with 14 bases between. From germline, CDR1 is KGHSH and CDR2 LQKENI. This CDR3 region has 14 residues.

The CDR3 nucleotides are TGTGCCAGTAGCCAAGAAGGGGGATGGGACACTGAAGCTTTCTTT. Encoded protein: CASSQEGGWDTEAFF. The chain is built from TRBV19 and TRBJ1-1, with D perhaps TRBD1 (6 bases). This CDR3 has 15 residues. Germline V gene lookup returns CDR1 LNHDA and CDR2 SQIVND (reference sequence). Between the trimmed V and J ends, which lost 6 bases and 3 bases, there was a span of 17 bases.

The rearrangement uses TRBV7-9 and TRBJ1-3; no firm D call. The CDR3 spans 15 residues. Trimming removed 2 bases at V and 2 bases at J, with 10 bases between. Germline CDR1 SEHNR, CDR2 FQNEAQ (reference sequence). The CDR3 region is CASSLNQNPGNTIYF. The CDR3 coding sequence is TGTGCCAGCAGCTTAAACCAGAATCCTGGAAACACCATATATTTT.

The V and J genes are TRBV5-1 and TRBJ2-1; TRBD2 matches at 10 bases. Germline V gives CDR1 SGHRS, CDR2 YFSETQ. After removal of 0 bases from V and 7 bases from J, the junction contained 7 bases not matched to a gene. The CDR3 sequence is 16 residues long. CDR3 residues: CASSLVPAGGLNEQFF. CDR3 bases: TGCGCCAGCAGCTTGGTACCAGCGGGGGGGCTGAATGAGCAGTTCTTC.

CDR3 amino acids: CASSASGAYYNEQFF. The CDR3 DNA follows: TGTGCCAGCAGCGCTAGCGGGGCGTACTACAATGAGCAGTTCTTC. The rearrangement uses TRBV7-3 and TRBJ2-1; TRBD2 matches 9 bases. This CDR3 has 15 residues. From germline, CDR1 is SGHTA and CDR2 FQGTGA. V trimming: 5 bases; J trimming: 3 bases; junction bases outside the gene matches: 5.

This chain connects TRBV6-4 to TRBJ2-5; D gene unclear. The germline gives CDR1 MRHNA, CDR2 SNTAGT. The V and J ends lost 7 bases and 2 bases respectively, with 14 bases between them. CDR3 length equals 14 residues. For the CDR3, the DNA is TGTGCCAGCACTGGGCCGAGACGGCAAGAGACCCAGTACTTC. This encodes CASTGPRRQETQYF.

V gene TRBV6-4 combines with J gene TRBJ1-1, with 7 bases fitting TRBD1. Germline CDR1 is MRHNA and CDR2 is SNTAGT. V gave up 5 bases and J gave up 8 bases; unmatched junction bases: 8. The CDR3 contains 13 residues. The CDR3 protein is CASSTVQGEEAFF. In nucleotides, the CDR3 is TGTGCCAGCAGTACTGTGCAGGGGGAGGAAGCTTTCTTT.

V usage is TRBV2 and J usage is TRBJ1-2; D possibly corresponds to TRBD1 (5 bases). The V end was cut by 1 base, the J end by 8 bases, with 11 bases between. The CDR3 is 13 residues long. Germline CDR1 SNHLY, CDR2 FYNNEI. CDR3 in DNA: TGTGCCAGCAGTGAAGAGCAGGGTGACGGCTACACCTTC. Translating gives CASSEEQGDGYTF.

The V and J genes are TRBV18 and TRBJ2-7; D possibly corresponds to TRBD2 (6 bases). CDR1 KGHSH and CDR2 LQKENI come from the germline V gene. CDR3 length: 16 amino acids. Trimming stripped 2 bases from V and 0 bases from J, with 14 bases between. CDR3 protein: CASSPLFGGNSYEQYF. The CDR3 region has the DNA TGTGCCAGCTCACCATTGTTCGGGGGTAACTCCTACGAGCAGTACTTC.

The chain links TRBV4-1 to TRBJ1-1, with a possible D match to TRBD1 (6 bases). The CDR3 runs to 15 residues. The V and J ends lost 4 bases and 5 bases respectively, with 17 bases between them. Looked up from germline, CDR1 is MGHRA and CDR2 is YSYEKL. The CDR3: CASSRRIQGETEAFF. CDR3 bases: TGCGCCAGCAGCCGGAGGATACAGGGAGAGACTGAAGCTTTCTTT.

The V and J genes are TRBV30 and TRBJ2-7; 8 nucleotides agree with TRBD1. The CDR3 has 13 amino acids. V shed 8 bases, J shed 5 bases, and the junction held 11 bases outside the gene matches. Looked up from germline, CDR1 is GTSNPN and CDR2 is SVGIG (reference sequence). CDR3 sequence reads: CARGTGQYHEQYF. Here the CDR3 DNA reads TGTGCCAGGGGGACAGGTCAATATCACGAGCAGTACTTC.

V gene TRBV10-3 combines with J gene TRBJ1-5, with D perhaps matching TRBD1 (5 bases). This CDR3 spans 15 amino acids. Trimming shortened V by 3 bases and J by 4 bases, and 13 bases separated the two germline ends. Germline CDR1 is ENHRY and CDR2 is SYGVKD. In DNA, the CDR3 is TGTGCCATCAGTGACTTCAGGGCGGGGAATCAGCCCCAGCATTTT. It translates to CAISDFRAGNQPQHF.

V usage is TRBV4-1 and J usage is TRBJ1-2; D is unclear. The CDR3 covers 13 residues. V shed 1 base and J shed 7 bases, with 10 bases lying between them. In germline, CDR1 is MGHRA, CDR2 YSYEKL. The CDR3 DNA sequence: TGCGCCAGCAGCCAAGCCCTGGAGGGTGGCTACACCTTC. As protein: CASSQALEGGYTF.

The chain is built from TRBV4-2 and TRBJ1-1; maybe TRBD1 (5 bases). The CDR3 is 15 amino acids. From germline, CDR1 is LGHNA and CDR2 YNFKEQ. V was shortened by 1 base and J by 2 bases, with 11 bases between the two germline ends. The CDR3 DNA follows: TGTGCCAGCAGCCAAGTGGTTCAGGGCAACACTGAAGCTTTCTTT. Its protein product is CASSQVVQGNTEAFF.

The chain uses TRBV7-9 and TRBJ1-2; TRBD1 matches at 7 bases. The junction had 14 bases not matched to a gene; V was cut back by 5 bases and J by 5 bases. Looked up from germline, CDR1 is SEHNR and CDR2 is FQNEAQ (reference sequence). The CDR3 is 16 residues long. The CDR3: CASSNPVRDREYGYTF. Written as DNA, the CDR3 is TGTGCCAGCAGCAACCCGGTTCGCGACAGGGAGTATGGCTACACCTTC.

V and J are TRBV6-5 and TRBJ2-7, with D possibly being TRBD2 (5 bases). Trimming took off 9 bases at V and 0 bases at J, with 18 bases between the two ends. The CDR3 totals 15 residues. Germline V gives CDR1 MNHEY, CDR2 SVGAGI. DNA for the CDR3: TGTGCCAGTTCGTTTTCCGGACTCAACTCCTACGAGCAGTACTTC. This encodes CASSFSGLNSYEQYF.

The V call is TRBV30, the J call TRBJ2-7; the match to TRBD1 covers 10 bases. This CDR3 has 13 residues. The ends lost 7 bases at V and 2 bases at J; junction bases unmatched: 5. Germline assignment: CDR1 GTSNPN and CDR2 SVGIG (reference sequence). The CDR3 nucleotides read TGTGCCTACGACAGGGGGCTAACCTACGAGCAGTACTTC. Translated: CAYDRGLTYEQYF.

Concerning this clone itself: Other nucleotide sequences in the sample specify the same CDR3. V gene TRBV30 combines with J gene TRBJ1-6; 9 bases map to TRBD1. Germline assignment: CDR1 GTSNPN and CDR2 SVGIG (reference sequence). This CDR3 is 14 amino acids long. Trimming cost V 0 bases and J 7 bases; bases outside gene matches: 1. The DNA of the CDR3 is TGTGCCTGGAGTGTGGGACAGGGCAATTCACCCCTCCACTTT. This translates into CAWSVGQGNSPLHF.

The CDR3 nucleotides are TGCGCCAGTGGGACAGGGTTGGTGGGCACTGAAGCTTTCTTT. As protein: CASGTGLVGTEAFF. The chain joins TRBV5-1 to TRBJ1-1, with 9 bases lining up with TRBD1. With 8 bases clipped from V and 4 bases from J, the junction kept 9 bases outside the gene matches. CDR3 size: 14 residues. Per germline, CDR1 SGHRS and CDR2 YFSETQ.

V gene TRBV6-2 or TRBV6-3 combines with J gene TRBJ1-1; 9 bases line up with TRBD1. The V and J ends lost 6 bases and 12 bases, in that order; junction bases with no gene match: 5. The CDR3 sequence is 11 residues long. Germline V gene sequence: CDR1 MNHEY, CDR2 SVGEGT. CDR3 coding DNA: TGTGCCAGCAGCCGCGGGACAGGGCCTTTCTTT. It yields the protein CASSRGTGPFF.

V usage is TRBV5-4 and J usage is TRBJ1-1; 8 bases align to TRBD1. The junction had 10 bases not matched to a gene; V was cut back by 0 bases and J by 0 bases. The germline V gene has CDR1 SGHNT and CDR2 YYREEE (reference sequence). The CDR3 consists of 18 residues. The CDR3 nucleotides read TGTGCCAGCAGCTTGGGTCCCAGGGGGCCCCCCTTGAACACTGAAGCTTTCTTT. This translates into CASSLGPRGPPLNTEAFF.

Written as DNA, the CDR3 is TGTGCCACCCTACCCACCGGGGACAGGACCTACGAGCAGTACTTC. Protein sequence: CATLPTGDRTYEQYF. The genes are TRBV6-5 and TRBJ2-7, with 8 bases lining up with TRBD1. Looked up from germline, CDR1 is MNHEY and CDR2 is SVGAGI. J was trimmed by 2 bases and V by 10 bases; bases with no gene match: 13. There are 15 residues in the CDR3.

The chain is built from TRBV9 and TRBJ1-2, with 7 bases matching TRBD1. Germline trimming cut 0 bases from V and 6 bases from J; bases unmatched to any gene: 5. The CDR3 is 14 amino acids. Per germline, CDR1 SGDLS and CDR2 YYNGEE. In DNA, the CDR3 is TGTGCCAGCAGCGTAGATCGACAGGGCCATGGCTACACCTTC. Translation gives CASSVDRQGHGYTF.